These T cell receptor beta chains were read from a single sample in a study of CD8 T cells in Susac syndrome. TCRdb analysed the immunoSEQ multiplex PCR reads with MiXCR anew, one entry per CDR3 protein. The sample consists of 200,000 to 250,000 distinct CDR3 sequences, approximately 94% of them appearing once. The sequenced material came from CD4+ T cells from PBMCs. The receptors stem from a human donor with Susac syndrome. Both conserved end residues are part of each CDR3.

j_call | v_call | cdr3_aa
TRBJ2-7 | TRBV9 | CASSVSPPHTANSGEQYF
TRBJ2-7 | TRBV20-1 | CSASLGTDTYEQYF
TRBJ1-1 | TRBV6-5 | CGSSYPGTSGAFF
TRBJ1-1 | TRBV6-2/TRBV6-3 | CASRGQTMNTEAFF
TRBJ1-3 | TRBV9 | CASSVGHWDTATIYF
TRBJ2-1 | TRBV5-1 | CASSLTGREYNEQFF
TRBJ2-7 | TRBV5-4 | CASKAGSDEQYF
TRBJ1-5 | TRBV20-1 | CSAGAGRTWNQPQHF
TRBJ2-5 | TRBV20-1 | CSARDREQLQETQYF
TRBJ1-3 | TRBV7-2 | CASSVPPGTVGNTIYF
TRBJ2-5 | TRBV19 | CASRPQGTSGVETQYF
TRBJ2-5 | TRBV19 | CASSTPARVETQYF
TRBJ1-6 | TRBV30 | CAWTRGQSNSPLHF
TRBJ1-5 | TRBV11-2 | CASSLEPGSPNQPQHF
TRBJ1-5 | TRBV12-3/TRBV12-4 | CASSPGQGMEQPQHF
TRBJ1-6 | TRBV2 | CASRGRFSLSPLHF
TRBJ2-3 | TRBV11-2 | CASSLRLSSTDTQYF
TRBJ2-4 | TRBV5-6 | CASSLQGERNIQYF
TRBJ2-5 | TRBV30 | CAWGQAPETQYF
TRBJ2-7 | TRBV21-1 | CASSKQPGLAGGRLSYEQYF
TRBJ1-2 | TRBV15 | CATSLDGTGSSGYTF
TRBJ1-5 | TRBV28 | CASSLSSRISRNQPQHF
TRBJ1-1 | TRBV11-2 | CASSSVLGGDTEAFF
TRBJ1-6 | TRBV9 | CASSVDHGGGNSPLHF
TRBJ1-3 | TRBV7-6 | CASSLGVPGIGNTIYF
TRBJ1-3 | TRBV4-3 | CASSQGMLGNTIYF
TRBJ1-5 | TRBV28 | CASSPPANQPQHF
TRBJ1-1 | TRBV18 | CASSPPRQGLTTEAFF
TRBJ1-6 | TRBV6-5 | CASGARGPNSPLHF
TRBJ1-6 | TRBV10-3 | CAIMRTFRRGQRRSPLHF
TRBJ2-5 | TRBV11-3 | CASSQRQGPRAQYF
TRBJ2-5 | TRBV6-5 | CASAGGGLQETQYF
TRBJ1-2 | TRBV7-2 | CASSLEAGAGNYGYTF
TRBJ2-4 | TRBV6-6 | CASTFNPGMPKNIQYF
TRBJ1-1 | TRBV30 | CAWSVKGFTEAFF
TRBJ2-1 | TRBV11-3 | CASSPGPSEEQFF
TRBJ1-5 | TRBV20-1 | CSASLRQGGQPQHF
TRBJ2-3 | TRBV4-3 | CASSSGQGGTDTQYF
TRBJ2-5 | TRBV14 | CASSQRQFQETQYF
TRBJ1-1 | TRBV5-1 | CASSLDGGGNTEAFF